This TCR beta chain originates from a study of T cell clonality in common variable immunodeficiency. Findings of the study overall: In common variable immunodeficiency, TCR beta chains reportedly carried fewer deletions and N-nucleotide insertions. CVID subjects showed higher TCRbeta clonality than healthy controls.

The CDR3 covers 17 residues. CDR1 is SGHVS and CDR2 is FQNEAQ in the germline V gene. J was trimmed by 0 bases and V by 6 bases; bases with no gene match: 11. Notes on this clone: Its cognate antigen is unknown. The read ends 3 residues before the CDR3 terminus; that terminus is restored from the germline J gene.

Control and CVID samples contributed equal amounts of genomic DNA. The method was immunoSEQ multiplex PCR; TCRdb's version includes in-frame clones alone and lacks a portion of them. The sample holds about 25,000 clones, and no clone turns up only once. Replacement immunoglobulin had been given to every CVID subject for at least one year. This sequence joins TRBV7-8 and TRBJ1-3, with 7 bases fitting TRBD1. The specimen sequenced was peripheral blood mononuclear cells. This TCR derives from a human donor with common variable immunodeficiency. Partial CDR3 DNA: TGTGCCAGCAGAAGCCTGGGACAGCCTTTCTCTGGAAACACC. Amino acid sequence: CASRSLGQPFSGNT. The CDR3 in its entirety is CASRSLGQPFSGNTIYF.